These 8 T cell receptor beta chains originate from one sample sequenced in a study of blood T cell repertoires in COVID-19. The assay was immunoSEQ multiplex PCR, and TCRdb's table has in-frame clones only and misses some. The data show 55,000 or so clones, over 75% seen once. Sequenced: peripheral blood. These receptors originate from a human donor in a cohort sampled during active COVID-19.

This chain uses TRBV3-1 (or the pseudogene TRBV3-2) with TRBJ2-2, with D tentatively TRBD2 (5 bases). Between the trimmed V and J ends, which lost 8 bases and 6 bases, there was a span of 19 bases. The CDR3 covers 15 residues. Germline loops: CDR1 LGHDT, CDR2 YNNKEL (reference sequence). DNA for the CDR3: TGTGCCAGCGGAGCGCCGCTCAGCGGACCCGGGGAGCTGTTTTTT. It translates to CASGAPLSGPGELFF.

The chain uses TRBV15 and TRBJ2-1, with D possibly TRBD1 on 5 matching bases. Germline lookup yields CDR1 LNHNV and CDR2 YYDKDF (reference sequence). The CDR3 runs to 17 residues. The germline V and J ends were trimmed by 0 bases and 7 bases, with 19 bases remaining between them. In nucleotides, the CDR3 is TGTGCCACCAGCAGAGATCGGAAACAGGTTCGCCCGAATGAGCAGTTCTTC. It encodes CATSRDRKQVRPNEQFF. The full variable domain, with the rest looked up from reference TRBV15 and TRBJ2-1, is DAMVIQNPRYQVTQFGKPVTLSCSQTLNHNVMYWYQQKSSQAPKLLFHYYDKDFNNEADTPDNFQSRRPNTSFCFLDIRSPGLGDTAMYLCATSRDRKQVRPNEQFFGPGTRLTVL.

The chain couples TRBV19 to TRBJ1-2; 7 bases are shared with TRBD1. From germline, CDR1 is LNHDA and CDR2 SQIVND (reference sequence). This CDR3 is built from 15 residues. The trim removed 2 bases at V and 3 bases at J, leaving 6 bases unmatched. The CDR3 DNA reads TGTGCCAGTAGTATACTGGCAGGGGGAGACTATGGCTACACCTTC. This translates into CASSILAGGDYGYTF.

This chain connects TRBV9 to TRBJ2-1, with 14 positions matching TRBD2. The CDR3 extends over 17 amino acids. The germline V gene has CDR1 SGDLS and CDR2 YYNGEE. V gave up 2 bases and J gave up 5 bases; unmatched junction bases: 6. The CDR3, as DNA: TGTGCCAGCAGCGTCGGGACTAGCGGGAGTAGGAACAATGAGCAGTTCTTC. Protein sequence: CASSVGTSGSRNNEQFF.

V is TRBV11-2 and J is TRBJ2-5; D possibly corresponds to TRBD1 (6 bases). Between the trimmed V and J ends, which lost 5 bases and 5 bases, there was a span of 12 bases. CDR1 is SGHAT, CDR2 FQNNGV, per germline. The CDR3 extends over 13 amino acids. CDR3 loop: CASSRGRGETQYF. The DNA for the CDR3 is TGTGCCAGCAGCCGTGGCAGGGGTGAGACCCAGTACTTC.

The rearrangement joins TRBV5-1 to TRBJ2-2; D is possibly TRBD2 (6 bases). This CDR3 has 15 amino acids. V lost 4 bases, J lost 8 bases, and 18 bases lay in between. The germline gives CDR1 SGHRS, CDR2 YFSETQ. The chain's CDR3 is CASSPDPGRSGELFF. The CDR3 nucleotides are TGCGCCAGCAGCCCTGACCCCGGGAGATCTGGGGAGCTGTTTTTT. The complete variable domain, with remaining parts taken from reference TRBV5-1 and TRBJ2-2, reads KAGVTQTPRYLIKTRGQQVTLSCSPISGHRSVSWYQQTPGQGLQFLFEYFSETQRNKGNFPGRFSGRQFSNSRSEMNVSTLELGDSALYLCASSPDPGRSGELFFGEGSRLTVL.

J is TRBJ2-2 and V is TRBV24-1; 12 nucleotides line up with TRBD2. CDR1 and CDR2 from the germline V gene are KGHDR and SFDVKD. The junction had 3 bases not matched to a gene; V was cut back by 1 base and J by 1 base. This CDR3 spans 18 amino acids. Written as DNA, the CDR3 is TGTGCCACCAGTGATTTATGGACTAGCGGGAAGAACACCGGGGAGCTGTTTTTT. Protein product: CATSDLWTSGKNTGELFF.

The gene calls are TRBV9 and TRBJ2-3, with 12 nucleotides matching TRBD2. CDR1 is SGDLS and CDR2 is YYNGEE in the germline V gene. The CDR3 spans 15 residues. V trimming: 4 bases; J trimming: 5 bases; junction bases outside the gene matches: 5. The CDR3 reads CASSRTSGTEDTQYF. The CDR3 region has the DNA TGTGCCAGCAGCCGGACTAGCGGGACGGAAGATACGCAGTATTTT.